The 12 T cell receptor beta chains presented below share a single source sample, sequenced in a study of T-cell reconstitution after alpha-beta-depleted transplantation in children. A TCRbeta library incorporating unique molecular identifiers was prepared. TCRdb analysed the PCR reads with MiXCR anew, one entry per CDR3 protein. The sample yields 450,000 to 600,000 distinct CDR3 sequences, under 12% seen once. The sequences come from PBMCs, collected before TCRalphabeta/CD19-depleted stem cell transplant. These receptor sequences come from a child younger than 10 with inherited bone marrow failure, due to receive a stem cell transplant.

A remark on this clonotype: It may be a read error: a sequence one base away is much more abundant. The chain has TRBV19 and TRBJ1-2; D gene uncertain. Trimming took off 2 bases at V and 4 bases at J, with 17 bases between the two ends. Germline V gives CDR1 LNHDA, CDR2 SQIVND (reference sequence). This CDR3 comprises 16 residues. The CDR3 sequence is CASSIILAEWRYGYTF. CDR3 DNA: TGTGCCAGTAGTATAATTTTGGCAGAATGGCGCTATGGCTACACCTTC.

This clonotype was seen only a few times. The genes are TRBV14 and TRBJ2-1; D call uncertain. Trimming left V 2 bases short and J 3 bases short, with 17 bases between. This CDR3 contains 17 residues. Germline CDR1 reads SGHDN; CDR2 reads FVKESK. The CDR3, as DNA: TGTGCCAGCAGCCAACTTCCCGTTAGGACCCGCTACAATGAGCAGTTCTTC. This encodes CASSQLPVRTRYNEQFF.

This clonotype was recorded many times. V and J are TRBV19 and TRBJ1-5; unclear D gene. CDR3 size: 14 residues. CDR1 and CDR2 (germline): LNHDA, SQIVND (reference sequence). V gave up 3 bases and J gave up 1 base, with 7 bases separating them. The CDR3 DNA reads TGTGCCAGTAGTATGGGGTTAAGCAATCAGCCCCAGCATTTT. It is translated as CASSMGLSNQPQHF.

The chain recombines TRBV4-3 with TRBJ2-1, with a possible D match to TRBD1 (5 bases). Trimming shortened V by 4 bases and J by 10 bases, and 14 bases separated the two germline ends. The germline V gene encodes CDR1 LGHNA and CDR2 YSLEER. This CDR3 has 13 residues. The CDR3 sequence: CASSRRGSSEQFF. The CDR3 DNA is TGCGCCAGCAGCCGAAGGGGCAGTTCAGAGCAGTTCTTC.

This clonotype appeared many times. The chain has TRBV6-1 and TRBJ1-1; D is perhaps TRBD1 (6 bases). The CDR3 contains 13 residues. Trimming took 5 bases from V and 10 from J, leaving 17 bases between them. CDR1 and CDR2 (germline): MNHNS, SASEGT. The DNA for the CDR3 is TGTGCCAGCAGTCCTCCGGGACACGAGGGAGCTTTCTTT. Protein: CASSPPGHEGAFF.

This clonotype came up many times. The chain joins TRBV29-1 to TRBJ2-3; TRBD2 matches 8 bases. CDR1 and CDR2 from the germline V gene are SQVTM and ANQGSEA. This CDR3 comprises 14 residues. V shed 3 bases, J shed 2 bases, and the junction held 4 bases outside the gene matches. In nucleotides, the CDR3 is TGCAGCGTTGATGGGCGGGGGGCCACAGATACGCAGTATTTT. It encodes CSVDGRGATDTQYF.

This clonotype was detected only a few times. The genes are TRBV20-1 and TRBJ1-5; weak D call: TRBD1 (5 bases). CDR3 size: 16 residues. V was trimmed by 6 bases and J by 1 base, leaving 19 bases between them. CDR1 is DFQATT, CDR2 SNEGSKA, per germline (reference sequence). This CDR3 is CSAPPRDPASNQPQHF. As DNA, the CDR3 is TGCAGTGCACCGCCGCGGGACCCGGCGAGCAATCAGCCCCAGCATTTT.

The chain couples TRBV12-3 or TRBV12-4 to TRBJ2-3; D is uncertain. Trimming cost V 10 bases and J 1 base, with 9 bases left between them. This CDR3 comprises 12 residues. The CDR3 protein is CATSLGTDTQYF. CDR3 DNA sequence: TGTGCCACCTCTCTTGGCACAGATACGCAGTATTTT.

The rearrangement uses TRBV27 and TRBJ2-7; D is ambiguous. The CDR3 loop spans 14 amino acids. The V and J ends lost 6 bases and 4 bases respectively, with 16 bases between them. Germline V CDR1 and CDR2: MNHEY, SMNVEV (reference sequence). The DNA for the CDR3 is TGTGCCAGCAGACCGAGCCCGGACCCGTACGAGCAGTACTTC. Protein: CASRPSPDPYEQYF.

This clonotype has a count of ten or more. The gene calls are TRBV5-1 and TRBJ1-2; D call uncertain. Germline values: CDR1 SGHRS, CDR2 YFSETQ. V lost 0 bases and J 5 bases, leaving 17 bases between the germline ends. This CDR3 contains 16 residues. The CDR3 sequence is CASSLAGVSSGYGYTF. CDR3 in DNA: TGCGCCAGCAGCTTGGCCGGGGTCAGTTCTGGGTATGGCTACACCTTC.

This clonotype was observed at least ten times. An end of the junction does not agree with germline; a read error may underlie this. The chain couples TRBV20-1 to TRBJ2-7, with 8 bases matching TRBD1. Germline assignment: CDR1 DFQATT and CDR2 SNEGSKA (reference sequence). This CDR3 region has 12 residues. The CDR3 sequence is CSALSGTGIFSF. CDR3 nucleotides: TGCAGTGCTCTCTCAGGGACAGGAATTTTCAGCTTC.

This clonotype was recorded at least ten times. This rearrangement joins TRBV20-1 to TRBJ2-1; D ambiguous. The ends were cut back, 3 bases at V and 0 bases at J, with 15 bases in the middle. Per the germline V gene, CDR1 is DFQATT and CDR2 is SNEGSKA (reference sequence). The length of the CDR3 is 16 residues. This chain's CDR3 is CSARFFFPSSYNEQFF. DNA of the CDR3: TGCAGTGCTAGGTTTTTTTTCCCCAGCTCCTACAATGAGCAGTTCTTC.